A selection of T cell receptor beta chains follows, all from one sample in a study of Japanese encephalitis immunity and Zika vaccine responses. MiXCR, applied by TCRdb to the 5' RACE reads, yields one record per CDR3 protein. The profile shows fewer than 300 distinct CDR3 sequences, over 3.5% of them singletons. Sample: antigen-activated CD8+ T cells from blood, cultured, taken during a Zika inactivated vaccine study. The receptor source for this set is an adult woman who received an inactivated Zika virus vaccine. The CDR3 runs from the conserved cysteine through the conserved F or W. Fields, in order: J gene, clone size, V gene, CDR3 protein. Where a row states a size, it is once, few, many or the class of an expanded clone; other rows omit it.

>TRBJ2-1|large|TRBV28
CASSLWGSSSYNEQFF
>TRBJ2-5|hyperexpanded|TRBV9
CASTPSGQETQYF
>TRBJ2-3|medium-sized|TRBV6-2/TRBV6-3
CASSFSSGSYDTQYF
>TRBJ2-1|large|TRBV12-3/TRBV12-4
CASSWWQGPNEQFF
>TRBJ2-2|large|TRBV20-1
CSAREMSGELFF
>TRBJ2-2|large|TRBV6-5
CASSEVSDRDGGELFF
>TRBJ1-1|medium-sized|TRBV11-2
CASSLRGRNTEAFF
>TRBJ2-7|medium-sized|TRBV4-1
CASSPGQGANEQYF
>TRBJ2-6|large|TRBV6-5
CASSYRVSGANVLTF
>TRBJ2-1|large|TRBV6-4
CASSDSTSGSYNEQFF
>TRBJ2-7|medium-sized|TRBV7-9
CASSFSAAYEQYF
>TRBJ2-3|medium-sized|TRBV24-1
CATSGGSGIDTQYF
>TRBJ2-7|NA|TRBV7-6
CASSSATGVGYEQYF
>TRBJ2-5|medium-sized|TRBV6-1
CASSEGTSVETQYF
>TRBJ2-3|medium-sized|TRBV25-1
CASSVGDTQYF
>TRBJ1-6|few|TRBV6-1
CASSELTGGNSPLHF
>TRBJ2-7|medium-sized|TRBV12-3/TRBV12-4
CASSRDKYYEQYF
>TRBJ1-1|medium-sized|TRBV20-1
CSASGADSYTEAFF
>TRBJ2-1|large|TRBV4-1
CASSHPRGDEQFF
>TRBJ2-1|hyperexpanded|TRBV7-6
CASSLVLSGGRNEQFF
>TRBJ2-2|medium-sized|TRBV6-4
CASSLTSGNTGELFF
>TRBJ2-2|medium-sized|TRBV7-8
CASSLDGAGGAGELFF
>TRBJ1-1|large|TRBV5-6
CASSLGVKAFF
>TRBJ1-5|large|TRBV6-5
CASSYGTGNQPQHF
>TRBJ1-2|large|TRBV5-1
CASSLDPLLDHKYYGYTF
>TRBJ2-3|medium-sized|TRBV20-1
CSAKDRAGTDTQYF